This TCR beta chain appears in the sequencing data of a study of T cell repertoires in ileal Crohn's disease. TCRB immunosequencing input was around 460 nanograms of biopsy DNA per sample. The method was immunoSEQ multiplex PCR; TCRdb's version includes in-frame clones alone and lacks a portion of them. The table has 17,000 or so clones, 85% to 90% seen once. Points on this clone: What it binds is unknown.

The CDR3 extends over 15 amino acids. V gave up 5 bases and J gave up 8 bases; unmatched junction bases: 11. Per the germline V gene, CDR1 is SGHTA and CDR2 is FQGTGA. Whole-study findings and limits: Mucosal expansions were suggested to be mainly CD8 T cells. Endoscopic recurrence occurred in every patient whose clonality exceeded 26.8%.

The genes are TRBV7-3 and TRBJ2-4; 8 nucleotides agree with TRBD2. Sequenced: ileal tissue. The clonotype originates from an adult with Crohn's disease. CDR3 sequence: CASSPRGGTGDIQYF. In nucleotides, the CDR3 is TGTGCCAGCAGCCCACGGGGGGGAACGGGGGACATTCAGTACTTC.